These 6 T cell receptor beta chains share one sample of origin, sequenced in a study of a mutant IDH1 vaccine in newly diagnosed glioma. Time point meaning: baseline, week 1 (first vaccination visit). The sample's treatment: pre-vaccination baseline after standard-of-care therapy. The data were produced by immunoSEQ multiplex PCR, yet TCRdb's version contains in-frame clones alone and is incomplete. The sample lists approximately 70,000 clones; around 86% were seen once. This specimen was PBMCs, taken from a glioma patient treated with radiotherapy, temozolomide or both. Every receptor here comes from a man younger than 45 with glioma.

This clone was observed a single time. The genes are TRBV10-2 and TRBJ1-4; possible D gene TRBD1, 6 bases. Germline V gives CDR1 WSHSY, CDR2 SAAADI. V was shortened by 4 bases and J by 6 bases, with 18 bases between the two germline ends. The CDR3 runs to 16 residues. Written as DNA, the CDR3 is TGCGCCAGCAGTGTTTACTCAGGGGAAGTAGATGAAAAACTGTTTTTT. Encoded protein: CASSVYSGEVDEKLFF.

V usage is TRBV7-2 and J usage is TRBJ2-1; no clear D. Germline V gene data show CDR1 as SGHTA and CDR2 as FQGNSA. The ends were cut back, 3 bases at V and 4 bases at J, with 13 bases in the middle. CDR3 length: 15 residues. CDR3 protein: CASSFYSPQYNEQFF. Here the CDR3 DNA reads TGTGCCAGCAGCTTCTACAGCCCCCAATACAATGAGCAGTTCTTC.

The chain combines TRBV10-3 with TRBJ2-7; D possibly matches TRBD1 or TRBD2 (5 bases each). This CDR3 region has 13 residues. V was shortened by 7 bases and J by 0 bases, with 10 bases between the two germline ends. In germline, CDR1 is ENHRY, CDR2 SYGVKD. The CDR3 DNA reads TGTGCCATCAAAGGGGAGTCCTCCTACGAGCAGTACTTC. This translates into CAIKGESSYEQYF.

The chain links TRBV18 to TRBJ2-7; 10 positions agree with TRBD1. With 4 bases clipped from V and 0 bases from J, the junction kept 3 bases outside the gene matches. This CDR3 contains 15 residues. Germline values: CDR1 KGHSH, CDR2 LQKENI. CDR3 sequence: CASSQGQGRSYEQYF. Here the CDR3 DNA reads TGTGCCAGCTCACAGGGACAGGGGCGCTCCTACGAGCAGTACTTC.

Concerning this clone: This same CDR3 is encoded by further DNA sequences in the sample. The chain uses TRBV6-5 and TRBJ1-1; 7 bases map to TRBD1. The CDR3 has 12 amino acids. Germline V CDR1 and CDR2: MNHEY, SVGAGI. CDR3 in DNA: TGTGCTTCAGGGGGGGGTAGCACTGAAGCTTTCTTT. This gives the protein CASGGGSTEAFF.

The rearrangement joins TRBV7-9 to TRBJ2-3, with D uncertain. V lost 5 bases and J lost 2, with 14 bases in between. Germline V lookup: CDR1 SEHNR, CDR2 FQNEAQ (reference sequence). The CDR3 extends over 15 amino acids. The CDR3 is CASSRRESTTDTQYF. Here the CDR3 DNA reads TGTGCCAGCAGCCGCCGTGAGTCAACCACAGATACGCAGTATTTT.